The 32 T cell receptor beta chains given below trace back to one sample, sequenced in a study of blood T cell repertoires in COVID-19. This table comes from immunoSEQ multiplex PCR, and its TCRdb copy is limited to in-frame clones, with some not included. The data contain 200,000 to 250,000 clones, over 65% of them singletons. Sequenced material: PBMCs or T cells enriched from blood (not recorded which). These TCRs come from a woman aged 55-69 years who had recovered from COVID-19.

The gene calls are TRBV19 and TRBJ2-6; TRBD1 aligns across 11 bases. CDR3 size: 19 residues. V trimming: 2 bases; J trimming: 1 base; junction bases outside the gene matches: 7. Germline CDR1 is LNHDA and CDR2 is SQIVND (reference sequence). The CDR3 DNA reads TGTGCCAGTAGTATACAGCCCGGGACAGGGGGATCTGGGGCCAACGTCCTGACTTTC. It translates to CASSIQPGTGGSGANVLTF.

The chain joins TRBV5-5 to TRBJ2-5, with 7 bases that match TRBD2. Germline assignment: CDR1 SGHKS and CDR2 YYEKEE (reference sequence). V was clipped by 4 bases and J by 5 bases; unmatched bases: 17. This CDR3 contains 17 residues. CDR3 coding DNA: TGTGCCAGCAGCCTCCCGCCGGTTGGCGGGAGCAGTGAGACCCAGTACTTC. It codes for CASSLPPVGGSSETQYF.

The chain couples TRBV15 to TRBJ2-5; maybe TRBD2 (5 bases). The V end was cut by 0 bases, the J end by 5 bases, with 19 bases between. Germline-derived CDR1 and CDR2 are LNHNV and YYDKDF (reference sequence). This CDR3 is built from 17 residues. CDR3 sequence: CATSRDRIIGSGETQYF. The CDR3 nucleotides read TGTGCCACCAGCAGAGACCGGATAATTGGATCGGGGGAGACCCAGTACTTC.

V and J are TRBV4-1 and TRBJ2-3; maybe TRBD1 (6 bases). Trimming cost V 4 bases and J 0 bases, with 8 bases left between them. Germline V CDR1 and CDR2: MGHRA, YSYEKL. This CDR3 comprises 14 residues. DNA of the CDR3: TGCGCCAGCAGCCTACAGGGCAGCACAGATACGCAGTATTTT. Translation gives CASSLQGSTDTQYF.

V usage is TRBV5-6 and J usage is TRBJ2-7, with 8 positions matching TRBD2. The length of the CDR3 is 13 residues. Unmatched junction bases numbered 6, after V lost 6 bases and J lost 4 bases. CDR1 SGHDT and CDR2 YYEEEE come from the germline V gene. CDR3 residues: CASTYSGGYEQYF. In DNA, the CDR3 is TGTGCCAGCACCTACTCGGGGGGGTACGAGCAGTACTTC.

Comments on this clone: Additional DNA sequences in this sample encode the identical CDR3. This chain uses TRBV29-1 with TRBJ1-5; a weak D match, TRBD1 (5 bases). Per the germline V gene, CDR1 is SQVTM and CDR2 is ANQGSEA. The germline V and J ends were trimmed by 6 bases and 3 bases, with 12 bases remaining between them. This CDR3 has 13 residues. The CDR3 loop reads CSVGTGDNQPQHF. CDR3 in DNA: TGCAGCGTGGGAACAGGTGACAATCAGCCCCAGCATTTT.

V usage is TRBV3-1 (or the pseudogene TRBV3-2) and J usage is TRBJ2-1; D not certain. The CDR3 has 16 residues. From germline, CDR1 is LGHDT and CDR2 YNNKEL (reference sequence). V was shortened by 5 bases and J by 6 bases, with 20 bases between the two germline ends. In nucleotides, the CDR3 is TGTGCCAGCAGCGAAGTGCCGGCCCGCGGTGTCAATGAGCAGTTCTTC. As protein: CASSEVPARGVNEQFF.

This sequence joins TRBV5-1 and TRBJ2-3, with D possibly being TRBD2 (6 bases). The germline CDR1 and CDR2 sequences are SGHRS and YFSETQ. The CDR3 is made up of 15 amino acids. V was trimmed by 3 bases and J by 2 bases, leaving 13 bases between them. CDR3 DNA sequence: TGCGCCAGCAGCTGGGCTAGCGTCTACACAGATACGCAGTATTTT. Translation: CASSWASVYTDTQYF.

The CDR3 region is CAWSAGVLTEAFF. Here the CDR3 DNA reads TGTGCCTGGAGTGCAGGGGTCTTGACTGAAGCTTTCTTT. This chain uses TRBV30 with TRBJ1-1; a weak D match, TRBD1 (6 bases). Deletions cut 1 base from V and 5 bases from J, with 11 bases between. Germline lookup yields CDR1 GTSNPN and CDR2 SVGIG (reference sequence). The CDR3 consists of 13 residues. The variable domain in full, with the rest retrieved from reference TRBV30 and TRBJ1-1, is SQTIHQWPATLVQPVGSPLSLECTVEGTSNPNLYWYRQAAGRGLQLLFYSVGIGQISSEVPQNLSASRPQDRQFILSSKKLLLSDSGFYLCAWSAGVLTEAFFGQGTRLTVV.

V gene TRBV7-7 combines with J gene TRBJ2-1; 7 nucleotides align to TRBD1. V was clipped by 1 base and J by 7 bases; unmatched bases: 1. From germline, CDR1 is SSHAT and CDR2 FNYEAQ (reference sequence). CDR3 size: 13 residues. DNA for the CDR3: TGTGCCAGCAGCTTAGACAGGGGTAATGAGCAGTTCTTC. As protein: CASSLDRGNEQFF.

V is TRBV6-2 or TRBV6-3 and J is TRBJ1-5; no definite D call. Germline V gives CDR1 MNHEY, CDR2 SVGEGT. CDR3 size: 14 residues. V lost 0 bases and J lost 7, with 10 bases in between. DNA of the CDR3: TGTGCCAGCAGTTACTCGACTGGTCGACAGCCCCAGCATTTT. Translating gives CASSYSTGRQPQHF.

This clone was observed a handful of times. V usage is TRBV3-1 (or the pseudogene TRBV3-2) and J usage is TRBJ1-3, with 7 nucleotides matching TRBD1. The CDR3 is 15 amino acids. V gave up 1 base and J gave up 6 bases; unmatched junction bases: 6. Germline V CDR1 and CDR2: LGHDT, YNNKEL (reference sequence). CDR3: CASSQGQGSLNTIYF. DNA of the CDR3: TGTGCCAGCAGCCAAGGACAGGGCTCCTTAAACACCATATATTTT.

The chain couples TRBV6-5 to TRBJ1-2; TRBD1 matches 7 bases. There are 14 residues in the CDR3. The V gene's germline CDR1 is MNHEY and CDR2 SVGAGI. The J segment lost 8 bases and the V segment lost 7 bases, leaving 13 bases of the junction unmatched. In DNA, the CDR3 is TGTGCCAGCACCGAAGATTGGCAGGACAGGGGCTACACCTTC. As protein: CASTEDWQDRGYTF.

The V call is TRBV13, the J call TRBJ2-2, with TRBD2 matching over 7 bases. The germline CDR1 and CDR2 sequences are PRHDT and FYEKMQ (reference sequence). V was pared by 1 base and J by 0 bases, with 5 bases of the junction left unmatched. This CDR3 comprises 17 residues. The CDR3: CASSLETSIANTGELFF. The CDR3 region has the DNA TGTGCCAGCAGCTTAGAGACTAGCATCGCGAACACCGGGGAGCTGTTTTTT.

The chain employs TRBV6-1 and TRBJ1-5; D is unresolved. This CDR3 is built from 14 residues. Germline CDR1 is MNHNS and CDR2 is SASEGT. Deletions cut 0 bases from V and 4 bases from J, with 7 bases between. Here the CDR3 reads CASSEASGNQPQHF. In DNA form, the CDR3 reads TGTGCCAGCAGTGAAGCGTCAGGTAATCAGCCCCAGCATTTT.

The table lists this clone with a few counts. The chain employs TRBV7-9 and TRBJ1-2; perhaps TRBD1 as D (5 bases). The CDR3 contains 15 residues. The V gene lost 5 bases and the J gene lost 4 bases, with 17 bases spanning the gap. The V gene's germline CDR1 is SEHNR and CDR2 FQNEAQ (reference sequence). The DNA for the CDR3 is TGTGCCAGCAGCCAACTTTACGGGGGGAGCTATGGCTACACCTTC. Translated: CASSQLYGGSYGYTF. The full variable domain, completed using reference TRBV7-9 and TRBJ1-2, is DTGVSQNPRHKITKRGQNVTFRCDPISEHNRLYWYRQTLGQGPEFLTYFQNEAQLEKSRLLSDRFSAERPKGSFSTLEIQRTEQGDSAMYLCASSQLYGGSYGYTFGSGTRLTVV.

The chain combines TRBV9 with TRBJ1-1; 7 nucleotides align to TRBD1. Germline assignment: CDR1 SGDLS and CDR2 YYNGEE. The CDR3 is 15 residues long. V lost 1 base to trimming and J lost 0 bases; unmatched junction nucleotides: 3. The CDR3 sequence is CASSVSGTVNTEAFF. The DNA for the CDR3 is TGTGCCAGCAGCGTATCCGGGACAGTGAACACTGAAGCTTTCTTT.

The chain joins TRBV7-7 to TRBJ2-7; 8 bases match TRBD2. Trimming at V came to 2 bases and at J to 0 bases, leaving 15 bases not matched to a gene. Germline V gene sequence: CDR1 SSHAT, CDR2 FNYEAQ (reference sequence). The CDR3 consists of 19 residues. The CDR3 spells CASSLTPNRGGGGSYEQYF. CDR3 nucleotides: TGTGCCAGCAGCTTAACCCCCAACCGGGGGGGCGGAGGCTCCTACGAGCAGTACTTC.

J is TRBJ1-4 and V is TRBV12-3 or TRBV12-4; no clear D. Trimming stripped 8 bases from V and 8 bases from J, with 15 bases between. The CDR3 consists of 13 residues. Written as DNA, the CDR3 is TGTGCCAGCCAGATGTCCGGGAACGAAAAACTGTTTTTT. This encodes CASQMSGNEKLFF.

The chain is built from TRBV5-6 and TRBJ2-4; 13 bases fit TRBD2. V lost 4 bases and J lost 9; bases outside the gene matches: 16. CDR3 length: 18 amino acids. CDR1 SGHDT and CDR2 YYEEEE come from the germline V gene. CDR3 sequence: CASSGLTSGGSHRGIQYF. The CDR3 nucleotides read TGTGCCAGCAGCGGATTGACTAGCGGGGGGTCGCACCGGGGCATTCAGTACTTC.

The V gene is TRBV23-1, the J gene TRBJ1-1, with D uncertain. TRBV23-1 is placed among ORFs of uncertain function. V lost 6 bases and J lost 5, with 13 bases in between. The CDR3 loop spans 13 amino acids. This CDR3 is CASSGNTGTEAFF. DNA of the CDR3: TGCGCCAGCAGCGGCAATACCGGGACTGAAGCTTTCTTT.

The table lists this clone with a count of one. The chain links TRBV19 to TRBJ2-5; D is ambiguous. Looked up from germline, CDR1 is LNHDA and CDR2 is SQIVND (reference sequence). This CDR3 region has 15 residues. The ends were cut back, 1 base at V and 3 bases at J, with 12 bases in the middle. This chain's CDR3 is CASSIGGALEETQYF. DNA for the CDR3: TGTGCCAGTAGTATAGGCGGAGCCTTGGAAGAGACCCAGTACTTC.

The rearrangement links TRBV5-1 to TRBJ2-7; 9 bases align to TRBD2. There are 18 residues in the CDR3. Germline CDR1 and CDR2: SGHRS and YFSETQ. V lost 3 bases to trimming and J lost 5 bases; unmatched junction nucleotides: 18. DNA for the CDR3: TGCGCCAGCAGCTCCGCGGGAGGGGGGGGCGGATTTGTCAACGAGCAGTACTTC. This sequence encodes CASSSAGGGGGFVNEQYF.

The chain couples TRBV12-3 or TRBV12-4 to TRBJ1-2; D is ambiguous. The CDR3 has 13 residues. With 6 bases removed from V and 6 bases from J, the gap between germline ends came to 14 bases. As DNA, the CDR3 is TGTGCCAGCAGCCTCGGGAGGGCGGATGGCTACACCTTC. Its translation is CASSLGRADGYTF.

The gene calls are TRBV7-6 and TRBJ2-5, with TRBD2 matching 13 bases. This CDR3 comprises 18 residues. V lost 4 bases, J lost 4 bases, and 12 bases stayed unmatched. Germline values: CDR1 SGHVS, CDR2 FNYEAQ. This CDR3 reads CASSSRTSGSFGGETQYF. The CDR3 DNA follows: TGTGCCAGCAGCTCCAGGACTAGCGGGAGTTTCGGGGGAGAGACCCAGTACTTC. Full variable domain (outside the CDR3, taken from reference TRBV7-6 and TRBJ2-5): GAGVSQSPRYKVTKRGQDVALRCDPISGHVSLYWYRQALGQGPEFLTYFNYEAQQDKSGLPNDRFSAERPEGSISTLTIQRTEQRDSAMYRCASSSRTSGSFGGETQYFGPGTRLLVL.

The rearrangement joins TRBV10-3 to TRBJ1-3; 8 bases are shared with TRBD1. V trimming: 3 bases; J trimming: 2 bases; junction bases outside the gene matches: 3. This CDR3 is 15 amino acids long. The germline CDR1 and CDR2 sequences are ENHRY and SYGVKD. CDR3 nucleotides: TGTGCCATCAGTGATTCGACAGGGGCTGGAAACACCATATATTTT. This codes for CAISDSTGAGNTIYF.

The rearrangement links TRBV19 to TRBJ1-5; 7 nucleotides agree with TRBD1. The CDR3 is 14 amino acids. V was pared by 5 bases and J by 5 bases, with 6 bases of the junction left unmatched. Looked up from germline, CDR1 is LNHDA and CDR2 is SQIVND (reference sequence). The CDR3 sequence is CASSYPGQDQPQHF. The CDR3 coding sequence is TGTGCCAGTAGTTACCCCGGACAGGATCAGCCCCAGCATTTT.

The rearrangement uses TRBV7-9 and TRBJ1-1; D ambiguous. This CDR3 has 13 residues. Per the germline V gene, CDR1 is SEHNR and CDR2 is FQNEAQ (reference sequence). Trimming removed 1 base from V and 8 bases from J, with 11 bases in between. CDR3 in DNA: TGTGCCAGCAGCTTAGGGCAAATCGCCGAAGCTTTCTTT. Translated, it gives CASSLGQIAEAFF.

The rearrangement joins TRBV19 to TRBJ1-6; D is perhaps TRBD1 (6 bases). CDR3 length equals 15 residues. The germline V gene encodes CDR1 LNHDA and CDR2 SQIVND (reference sequence). The V gene lost 2 bases and the J gene lost 7 bases, with 12 bases spanning the gap. The CDR3 sequence: CASSILGATNSPLHF. The CDR3 DNA reads as TGTGCCAGTAGTATACTGGGGGCGACAAATTCACCCCTCCACTTT.

V gene TRBV27 combines with J gene TRBJ2-1; 10 bases match TRBD2. The CDR3 has 17 amino acids. Germline V gene data show CDR1 as MNHEY and CDR2 as SMNVEV (reference sequence). The V segment lost 7 bases and the J segment 0 bases; nucleotides outside the gene matches: 9. CDR3 protein: CASILRLAGSSYNEQFF. CDR3 nucleotides: TGTGCCAGCATTCTTAGACTAGCGGGTAGCTCCTACAATGAGCAGTTCTTC.

This clone was seen just once. The genes are TRBV9 and TRBJ2-7; D perhaps matches TRBD1 (6 bases). Germline loops: CDR1 SGDLS, CDR2 YYNGEE. This CDR3 contains 14 residues. V lost 0 bases, J lost 4 bases, and 11 bases lay in between. The CDR3 nucleotides are TGTGCCAGCAGCGTAGGGGTTGGACAGTACGAGCAGTACTTC. Its translation is CASSVGVGQYEQYF.

The gene calls are TRBV2 and TRBJ1-2; tentative D call: TRBD1 (5 bases). The CDR3 length is 11 residues. Germline V gene lookup returns CDR1 SNHLY and CDR2 FYNNEI. The CDR3: CAGGVNYGYTF. DNA for the CDR3: TGTGCTGGGGGGGTTAACTATGGCTACACCTTC.